The 30 T cell receptor beta chains given below trace back to one sample, sequenced in a study of cytomegalovirus exposure and HLA in healthy donors. Primers: 60 Vbeta forward and 13 Jbeta reverse. TCRdb's table, derived via immunoSEQ multiplex PCR, lists solely in-frame clones and lacks some. Of under 150,000 clones in the sample, about 78% were seen once. Sequenced sample: PBMCs. These receptors were collected from a male donor in good health and CMV-seronegative.

The chain carries TRBV7-3 and TRBJ2-7; a possible D gene is TRBD2 (6 bases). V was shortened by 5 bases and J by 4 bases, with 15 bases between the two germline ends. The CDR3 covers 14 residues. CDR1 and CDR2 from the germline V gene are SGHTA and FQGTGA. In DNA form, the CDR3 reads TGTGCCAGCAGCCCGTCCGGGACTTCTTACGAGCAGTACTTC. This encodes CASSPSGTSYEQYF.

The chain links TRBV5-1 to TRBJ1-2; D possibly corresponds to TRBD1 (5 bases). V was shortened by 0 bases and J by 7 bases, with 16 bases between the two germline ends. The germline CDR1 and CDR2 sequences are SGHRS and YFSETQ. This CDR3 contains 15 residues. CDR3: CASSLANAGRGGYTF. The CDR3 DNA reads TGCGCCAGCAGCTTGGCCAATGCAGGGCGAGGTGGCTACACCTTC.

This clone was seen just once. The gene calls are TRBV6-6 and TRBJ1-2; TRBD1 aligns across 7 bases. V shed 6 bases, J shed 8 bases, and the junction held 12 bases outside the gene matches. CDR1 is MNHNY and CDR2 is SVGAGI in the germline V gene (reference sequence). The CDR3 runs to 14 residues. The CDR3 DNA sequence: TGTGCCAGCAGCCACGGACAGGCCCCTGGGGGCTACACCTTC. Translated, it gives CASSHGQAPGGYTF.

In this sample, this clone turned up a few times. This chain joins TRBV6-4 and TRBJ1-1, with no clear D. The CDR3 covers 15 residues. Looked up from germline, CDR1 is MRHNA and CDR2 is SNTAGT. With 0 bases removed from V and 4 bases from J, the gap between germline ends came to 12 bases. The CDR3 nucleotides read TGTGCCAGCAGTGACTCGCTGTTTGGCGGCACTGAAGCTTTCTTT. Translating gives CASSDSLFGGTEAFF.

The chain has TRBV15 and TRBJ1-5; TRBD1 is a possible D gene (6 bases). The CDR3 totals 16 residues. V shed 3 bases and J shed 1 base, with 13 bases lying between them. The germline V gene encodes CDR1 LNHNV and CDR2 YYDKDF (reference sequence). For the CDR3, the DNA is TGTGCCACCAGCAGCCACACAGGGTTGAGCAATCAGCCCCAGCATTTT. Translated, it gives CATSSHTGLSNQPQHF.

The V and J genes are TRBV11-2 and TRBJ2-7; 9 bases match TRBD1. The trim removed 3 bases at V and 6 bases at J, leaving 9 bases unmatched. The CDR3 spans 15 residues. Germline CDR1 reads SGHAT; CDR2 reads FQNNGV. Here the CDR3 reads CASSLTRDRASEQYF. Here the CDR3 DNA reads TGTGCCAGCAGCTTGACCCGGGACAGGGCATCCGAGCAGTACTTC.

The gene calls are TRBV30 and TRBJ1-2; D call uncertain. Germline V gene data show CDR1 as GTSNPN and CDR2 as SVGIG (reference sequence). The CDR3 loop spans 11 amino acids. Between the trimmed V and J ends, which lost 2 bases and 8 bases, there was a span of 9 bases. The CDR3 here is CAWSKRRGYTF. For the CDR3, the DNA is TGTGCCTGGAGTAAGCGCCGAGGCTACACCTTC.

The J gene is TRBJ2-1, the V gene TRBV29-1, with D tentatively TRBD2 (6 bases). This CDR3 region has 16 residues. The V end lost 4 bases, the J end lost 9 bases, and 25 bases lay between the germline ends. CDR1 and CDR2 (germline): SQVTM, ANQGSEA. The CDR3 coding sequence is TGCAGCGTTGGGGAAGGCAGGTGGGAGGCTAGGGGTGAGCAGTTCTTC. Its translation is CSVGEGRWEARGEQFF.

The count of this clone is one. This chain uses TRBV5-4 with TRBJ2-5; TRBD2 matches 10 bases. The ends lost 4 bases at V and 0 bases at J; junction bases unmatched: 12. CDR3 length: 18 amino acids. Looked up from germline, CDR1 is SGHNT and CDR2 is YYREEE (reference sequence). As DNA, the CDR3 is TGTGCCAGCAGCCAGGGACTCGGACTAGCGGCTCACCAAGAGACCCAGTACTTC. It yields the protein CASSQGLGLAAHQETQYF.

The chain links TRBV27 to TRBJ1-1; maybe TRBD1 (6 bases). From germline, CDR1 is MNHEY and CDR2 SMNVEV (reference sequence). CDR3 length: 15 residues. V was cut by 4 bases and J by 0 bases, with 12 bases left in between. CDR3 loop: CASSYSRGLNTEAFF. The CDR3 coding sequence is TGTGCCAGCAGTTACTCCAGGGGATTGAACACTGAAGCTTTCTTT.

The V gene is TRBV30, the J gene TRBJ2-5; no reliable D call. The DNA end is more similar to TRBJ2-7, so the J call may be wrong. The CDR3 is 10 amino acids. Germline CDR1 and CDR2: GTSNPN and SVGIG (reference sequence). The CDR3 region is CAWEKYEQYF. CDR3 nucleotide sequence: TGTGCCTGGGAGAAATACGAGCAGTACTTC.

The chain links TRBV25-1 to TRBJ1-1; possible D gene TRBD1, 5 bases. The CDR3 is 17 amino acids. V shed 0 bases and J shed 0 bases, with 14 bases lying between them. Germline-derived CDR1 and CDR2 are MGHDK and SYGVNS. This chain's CDR3 is CASSEYATGGLNTEAFF. DNA for the CDR3: TGTGCCAGCAGTGAATATGCTACAGGAGGGCTGAACACTGAAGCTTTCTTT.

The rearrangement uses TRBV27 and TRBJ2-3, with 7 bases lining up with TRBD1. The length of the CDR3 is 13 residues. Germline lookup yields CDR1 MNHEY and CDR2 SMNVEV (reference sequence). V lost 7 bases and J lost 0; bases outside the gene matches: 1. The CDR3 protein is CASTTGSTDTQYF. DNA of the CDR3: TGTGCCAGCACGACAGGGAGCACAGATACGCAGTATTTT.

The V and J genes are TRBV30 and TRBJ2-7, with D maybe TRBD2 (6 bases). Germline CDR1 GTSNPN, CDR2 SVGIG (reference sequence). There are 13 residues in the CDR3. V was pared by 7 bases and J by 1 base, with 14 bases between. The CDR3 nucleotides read TGTGCCTTCCGGGACTTAGTTTCCTACGAGCAGTACTTC. Protein product: CAFRDLVSYEQYF.

The V gene is TRBV27, the J gene TRBJ2-7; perhaps TRBD2 as D (5 bases). The CDR3 runs 13 residues. With 6 bases removed from V and 2 bases from J, the gap between germline ends came to 11 bases. Germline V lookup: CDR1 MNHEY, CDR2 SMNVEV (reference sequence). This CDR3 reads CASRPGIPYEQYF. CDR3 coding DNA: TGTGCCAGCAGGCCCGGGATCCCCTACGAGCAGTACTTC.

J is TRBJ1-1 and V is TRBV5-1; D is unclear. From germline, CDR1 is SGHRS and CDR2 YFSETQ. The CDR3 loop spans 14 amino acids. V dropped 0 bases and J dropped 2 bases, with 8 bases sitting between them. CDR3: CASSLVAGNTEAFF. CDR3 nucleotide sequence: TGCGCCAGCAGCTTGGTGGCGGGAAACACTGAAGCTTTCTTT.

This chain connects TRBV5-6 to TRBJ2-5; 7 nucleotides align to TRBD1. This CDR3 spans 14 amino acids. CDR1 and CDR2 from the germline V gene are SGHDT and YYEEEE. V gave up 2 bases and J gave up 5 bases; unmatched junction bases: 6. The CDR3 is CASSFATGEETQYF. The CDR3 DNA reads TGTGCCAGCAGCTTCGCAACAGGGGAGGAGACCCAGTACTTC.

The chain recombines TRBV19 with TRBJ2-3; 8 bases are shared with TRBD2. Germline V gives CDR1 LNHDA, CDR2 SQIVND (reference sequence). V was clipped by 5 bases and J by 6 bases; unmatched bases: 10. The CDR3 runs 15 residues. CDR3 amino acids: CASSVTGGRWDTQYF. The CDR3 nucleotides read TGTGCCAGTAGTGTGACTGGCGGGAGGTGGGATACGCAGTATTTT.

The CDR3: CASSDIGQGPGEQYF. The CDR3, as DNA: TGTGCCAGCAGTGACATAGGACAGGGGCCGGGAGAGCAGTACTTC. The J gene is TRBJ2-7, the V gene TRBV2; 9 nucleotides agree with TRBD1. Unmatched junction bases numbered 10, after V lost 3 bases and J lost 7 bases. Germline lookup yields CDR1 SNHLY and CDR2 FYNNEI. This CDR3 region has 15 residues.

This rearrangement joins TRBV6-1 to TRBJ2-7; a weak D match, TRBD1 (5 bases). The CDR3 covers 15 residues. Germline lookup yields CDR1 MNHNS and CDR2 SASEGT. Trimming pared 7 bases from V and 0 bases from J, leaving 16 bases between. The CDR3 sequence is CASILGPQSSYEQYF. The CDR3 nucleotides are TGTGCCAGCATCCTGGGGCCCCAGAGCTCCTACGAGCAGTACTTC.

This chain links TRBV9 with TRBJ1-4; TRBD1 matches 8 bases. The CDR3 is 14 residues long. V was pared by 4 bases and J by 2 bases, with 1 base of the junction left unmatched. The germline V gene encodes CDR1 SGDLS and CDR2 YYNGEE. The CDR3 loop reads CASSRQGTNEKLFF. The CDR3 nucleotides read TGTGCCAGCAGCCGACAGGGGACTAATGAAAAACTGTTTTTT. Filled out from reference TRBV9 and TRBJ1-4, the complete variable domain reads DSGVTQTPKHLITATGQRVTLRCSPRSGDLSVYWYQQSLDQGLQFLIQYYNGEERAKGNILERFSAQQFPDLHSELNLSSLELGDSALYFCASSRQGTNEKLFFGSGTQLSVL.

The chain couples TRBV27 to TRBJ1-1, with D perhaps TRBD1 (6 bases). CDR1 is MNHEY and CDR2 is SMNVEV in the germline V gene (reference sequence). This CDR3 is 15 amino acids long. V was cut by 6 bases and J by 5 bases, with 19 bases left in between. The CDR3 loop is CASRAAGGAITEAFF. In nucleotides, the CDR3 is TGTGCCAGCAGGGCCGCCGGGGGGGCGATAACTGAAGCTTTCTTT.

CDR3 DNA sequence: TGTGCCAGCAGTTTATCTAGCGGGAGAGCGGATGAGCAGTTCTTC. Its translation: CASSLSSGRADEQFF. V gene TRBV27 combines with J gene TRBJ2-1; 9 positions match TRBD2. The V segment lost 0 bases and the J segment 8 bases; nucleotides outside the gene matches: 5. The V gene's germline CDR1 is MNHEY and CDR2 SMNVEV (reference sequence). The CDR3 has 15 amino acids.

V usage is TRBV9 and J usage is TRBJ2-2, with a weak D call TRBD2 (6 bases). Germline V gene sequence: CDR1 SGDLS, CDR2 YYNGEE. The germline V and J ends were trimmed by 2 bases and 1 base, with 9 bases remaining between them. CDR3 size: 15 residues. CDR3 nucleotide sequence: TGTGCCAGCAGCGTCTCCGGGGGGAACACCGGGGAGCTGTTTTTT. Its translation is CASSVSGGNTGELFF.

This sequence joins TRBV6-6 and TRBJ1-5; TRBD1 is a possible D gene (6 bases). The CDR3 is 16 residues long. Per germline, CDR1 MNHNY and CDR2 SVGAGI (reference sequence). Trimming cost V 4 bases and J 3 bases, with 16 bases left between them. The CDR3 spells CASSSVDSSHNQPQHF. The CDR3 DNA is TGTGCCAGCAGTTCGGTGGACAGTTCCCACAATCAGCCCCAGCATTTT.

V and J are TRBV7-2 and TRBJ2-4; D remains unclear. From germline, CDR1 is SGHTA and CDR2 FQGNSA. V gave up 2 bases and J gave up 6 bases, with 5 bases separating them. The CDR3 sequence is 12 residues long. The CDR3 reads CASSLRLNIQYF. CDR3 DNA: TGTGCCAGCAGCTTAAGACTAAACATTCAGTACTTC. Together with reference TRBV7-2 and TRBJ2-4, the CDR3 gives the full variable domain: GAGVSQSPSNKVTEKGKDVELRCDPISGHTALYWYRQSLGQGLEFLIYFQGNSAPDKSGLPSDRFSAERTGGSVSTLTIQRTQQEDSAVYLCASSLRLNIQYFGAGTRLSVL.

This sequence joins TRBV2 and TRBJ1-2; no clear D gene. With 1 base removed from V and 5 bases from J, the gap between germline ends came to 14 bases. Germline V gene sequence: CDR1 SNHLY, CDR2 FYNNEI. The CDR3 consists of 15 residues. The CDR3 is CASSEGSARSYGYTF. CDR3 coding DNA: TGTGCCAGCAGTGAAGGCAGCGCCCGGAGTTATGGCTACACCTTC.

This clone was observed a few times. The chain carries TRBV7-9 and TRBJ2-7, with D perhaps TRBD2 (6 bases). CDR1 and CDR2 (germline): SEHNR, FQNEAQ (reference sequence). V was pared by 4 bases and J by 3 bases, with 7 bases between. The CDR3 has 12 amino acids. CDR3 sequence reads: CASSSDYYEQYF. CDR3 coding DNA: TGTGCCAGCAGCTCGGACTACTACGAGCAGTACTTC.

V and J are TRBV15 and TRBJ1-3, with D tentatively TRBD1 (5 bases). Germline CDR1 reads LNHNV; CDR2 reads YYDKDF (reference sequence). The CDR3 covers 16 residues. Trimming cost V 6 bases and J 2 bases, with 17 bases left between them. CDR3: CATRGADLLTGNTIYF. The CDR3 DNA reads TGTGCCACCAGAGGGGCAGATCTACTTACTGGAAACACCATATATTTT.

This clone was counted ten times or more. The rearrangement joins TRBV10-3 to TRBJ1-1; D call uncertain. Between the trimmed V and J ends, which lost 11 bases and 6 bases, there was a span of 19 bases. Germline CDR1 is ENHRY and CDR2 is SYGVKD. CDR3 length equals 13 residues. CDR3 region: CAAREAGGAEAFF. The CDR3 DNA sequence: TGTGCCGCCCGGGAAGCGGGAGGCGCTGAAGCTTTCTTT.